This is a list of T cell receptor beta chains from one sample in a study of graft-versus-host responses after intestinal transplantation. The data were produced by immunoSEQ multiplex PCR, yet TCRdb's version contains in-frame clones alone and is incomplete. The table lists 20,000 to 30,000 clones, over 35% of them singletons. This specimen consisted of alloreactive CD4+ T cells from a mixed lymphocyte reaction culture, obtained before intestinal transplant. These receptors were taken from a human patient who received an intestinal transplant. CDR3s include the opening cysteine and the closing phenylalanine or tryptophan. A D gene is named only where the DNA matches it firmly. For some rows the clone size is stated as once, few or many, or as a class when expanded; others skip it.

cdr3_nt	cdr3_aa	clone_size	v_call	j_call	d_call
TGTGCCAGCAGCCAAAGACTCTATGGCTACACCTTC	CASSQRLYGYTF	few	TRBV14	TRBJ1-2	NA
TGTGCCAGTAGTTCTGCAGGGGGCGTATATACGCAGTATTTT	CASSSAGGVYTQYF	NA	TRBV19	TRBJ2-3	TRBD1
TGTGCCAGCAGCTCCAGGGGGGACGGGCCCCAGCATTTT	CASSSRGDGPQHF	NA	TRBV7-2	TRBJ1-5	TRBD1
TGTGCCAGCAGTTACTCTGCTGGACAAAGGGCTGAAGCTTTCTTT	CASSYSAGQRAEAFF	NA	TRBV6-5	TRBJ1-1	NA
TGCGCCAGCAGCCAGAACAGGGTCTGGGGCTACACCTTC	CASSQNRVWGYTF	NA	TRBV4-3	TRBJ1-2	NA
TGTGCCAGCAGTTTTATGAACACTGAAGCTTTCTTT	CASSFMNTEAFF	NA	TRBV6-5	TRBJ1-1	NA
TGTGCCAGCAGCGCCCGGACAGGGAGTTTTGAGACCCAGTACTTC	CASSARTGSFETQYF	NA	TRBV7-2	TRBJ2-5	TRBD1
TGCGCCAGCAGCCAAGACGGTTCAGGGGCGGGTCAGCCCCAGCATTTT	CASSQDGSGAGQPQHF	NA	TRBV4-3	TRBJ1-5	NA
TGTGCCAGCAGTTCCGTACAGGGTTTGGGCTACACCTTC	CASSSVQGLGYTF	NA	TRBV6-5	TRBJ1-2	NA
TGTGCCAGCAGGCTCGGGGTTTACAATGAGCAGTTCTTC	CASRLGVYNEQFF	NA	TRBV2	TRBJ2-1	NA
TGTGCCACCAGAGTCCCGGCCGTGCGGGGCTACACCTTC	CATRVPAVRGYTF	once	TRBV15	TRBJ1-2	NA
TGCGCCAGCAGCTTACTAGCGGGGGCGAACACCGGGGAGCTGTTTTTT	CASSLLAGANTGELFF	NA	TRBV5-1	TRBJ2-2	TRBD2
TGCGCCAGCAGCCAAAGATGGGATGGAGCGGGAGGACTTTCCTACGAGCAGTACTTC	CASSQRWDGAGGLSYEQYF	NA	TRBV4-1	TRBJ2-7	TRBD2
TGTGCCAGCAGTTACAGGGTGGGCTACGAGCAGTACTTC	CASSYRVGYEQYF	NA	TRBV27	TRBJ2-7	NA
TGTGCCTGGAGCGGAGCAGCAAATCAGCCCCAGCATTTT	CAWSGAANQPQHF	NA	TRBV30	TRBJ1-5	NA
TGTGCCAGCAGTAAGATACTAGCGGGGGCCGGGGAGCTGTTTTTT	CASSKILAGAGELFF	NA	TRBV6-6	TRBJ2-2	TRBD2
TGTGCCGCTCGACAGGGTTCCTACGAGCAGTACTTC	CAARQGSYEQYF	NA	TRBV21-1	TRBJ2-7	NA
TGCGCCAGCAGCTCCAATCCGCGCCTAGAAGCCTATGGCTACACCTTC	CASSSNPRLEAYGYTF	NA	TRBV5-1	TRBJ1-2	NA
TGTGCGACGTCCAGGGGAAACATTCAGTACTTC	CATSRGNIQYF	once	TRBV30	TRBJ2-4	NA
TGTGCCAGCAGTCAAACCTACGAGCAGTACTTC	CASSQTYEQYF	NA	TRBV2	TRBJ2-7	NA
TGTGCCTGGAGTCCAGGGGGCCCTTCCTACGAGCAGTACTTC	CAWSPGGPSYEQYF	few	TRBV30	TRBJ2-7	TRBD1
TGTGCCAGCTCGGTGAGCTCCTATAATTCACCCCTCCACTTT	CASSVSSYNSPLHF	NA	TRBV2	TRBJ1-6	NA